Below, one TCR beta chain is given with its context. Its matching antigen is unknown. With 7 bases removed from V and 6 bases from J, the gap between germline ends came to 14 bases. The CDR3 is 13 amino acids. Germline V gives CDR1 LNHDA, CDR2 SQIVND (reference sequence). This specimen belongs to a study of monozygotic twins with cystic fibrosis. Across the study: Libraries were built from around 3 micrograms of fragmented DNA using around 15 PCR cycles.

TCRdb's copy holds only in-frame clones and misses some; the assay was immunoSEQ multiplex PCR. Altogether 15,000 to 20,000 clones are present, around 96% being singletons, with the ten largest covering about 0.6%. General observations from the study: Unrelated CF individuals shared fewer identical clonotypes than monozygotic CF twins. In 13 of 16 pairs, V gene usage was closest to the co-twin's.

The genes are TRBV19 and TRBJ2-3, with D possibly TRBD2 on 5 matching bases. The receptor was derived from a girl aged 2 to 9 with cystic fibrosis. Material for sequencing was blood. The CDR3 DNA sequence: TGTGCCAGTAACAACTGGGAGTCGGATACGCAGTATTTT. Residues: CASNNWESDTQYF.